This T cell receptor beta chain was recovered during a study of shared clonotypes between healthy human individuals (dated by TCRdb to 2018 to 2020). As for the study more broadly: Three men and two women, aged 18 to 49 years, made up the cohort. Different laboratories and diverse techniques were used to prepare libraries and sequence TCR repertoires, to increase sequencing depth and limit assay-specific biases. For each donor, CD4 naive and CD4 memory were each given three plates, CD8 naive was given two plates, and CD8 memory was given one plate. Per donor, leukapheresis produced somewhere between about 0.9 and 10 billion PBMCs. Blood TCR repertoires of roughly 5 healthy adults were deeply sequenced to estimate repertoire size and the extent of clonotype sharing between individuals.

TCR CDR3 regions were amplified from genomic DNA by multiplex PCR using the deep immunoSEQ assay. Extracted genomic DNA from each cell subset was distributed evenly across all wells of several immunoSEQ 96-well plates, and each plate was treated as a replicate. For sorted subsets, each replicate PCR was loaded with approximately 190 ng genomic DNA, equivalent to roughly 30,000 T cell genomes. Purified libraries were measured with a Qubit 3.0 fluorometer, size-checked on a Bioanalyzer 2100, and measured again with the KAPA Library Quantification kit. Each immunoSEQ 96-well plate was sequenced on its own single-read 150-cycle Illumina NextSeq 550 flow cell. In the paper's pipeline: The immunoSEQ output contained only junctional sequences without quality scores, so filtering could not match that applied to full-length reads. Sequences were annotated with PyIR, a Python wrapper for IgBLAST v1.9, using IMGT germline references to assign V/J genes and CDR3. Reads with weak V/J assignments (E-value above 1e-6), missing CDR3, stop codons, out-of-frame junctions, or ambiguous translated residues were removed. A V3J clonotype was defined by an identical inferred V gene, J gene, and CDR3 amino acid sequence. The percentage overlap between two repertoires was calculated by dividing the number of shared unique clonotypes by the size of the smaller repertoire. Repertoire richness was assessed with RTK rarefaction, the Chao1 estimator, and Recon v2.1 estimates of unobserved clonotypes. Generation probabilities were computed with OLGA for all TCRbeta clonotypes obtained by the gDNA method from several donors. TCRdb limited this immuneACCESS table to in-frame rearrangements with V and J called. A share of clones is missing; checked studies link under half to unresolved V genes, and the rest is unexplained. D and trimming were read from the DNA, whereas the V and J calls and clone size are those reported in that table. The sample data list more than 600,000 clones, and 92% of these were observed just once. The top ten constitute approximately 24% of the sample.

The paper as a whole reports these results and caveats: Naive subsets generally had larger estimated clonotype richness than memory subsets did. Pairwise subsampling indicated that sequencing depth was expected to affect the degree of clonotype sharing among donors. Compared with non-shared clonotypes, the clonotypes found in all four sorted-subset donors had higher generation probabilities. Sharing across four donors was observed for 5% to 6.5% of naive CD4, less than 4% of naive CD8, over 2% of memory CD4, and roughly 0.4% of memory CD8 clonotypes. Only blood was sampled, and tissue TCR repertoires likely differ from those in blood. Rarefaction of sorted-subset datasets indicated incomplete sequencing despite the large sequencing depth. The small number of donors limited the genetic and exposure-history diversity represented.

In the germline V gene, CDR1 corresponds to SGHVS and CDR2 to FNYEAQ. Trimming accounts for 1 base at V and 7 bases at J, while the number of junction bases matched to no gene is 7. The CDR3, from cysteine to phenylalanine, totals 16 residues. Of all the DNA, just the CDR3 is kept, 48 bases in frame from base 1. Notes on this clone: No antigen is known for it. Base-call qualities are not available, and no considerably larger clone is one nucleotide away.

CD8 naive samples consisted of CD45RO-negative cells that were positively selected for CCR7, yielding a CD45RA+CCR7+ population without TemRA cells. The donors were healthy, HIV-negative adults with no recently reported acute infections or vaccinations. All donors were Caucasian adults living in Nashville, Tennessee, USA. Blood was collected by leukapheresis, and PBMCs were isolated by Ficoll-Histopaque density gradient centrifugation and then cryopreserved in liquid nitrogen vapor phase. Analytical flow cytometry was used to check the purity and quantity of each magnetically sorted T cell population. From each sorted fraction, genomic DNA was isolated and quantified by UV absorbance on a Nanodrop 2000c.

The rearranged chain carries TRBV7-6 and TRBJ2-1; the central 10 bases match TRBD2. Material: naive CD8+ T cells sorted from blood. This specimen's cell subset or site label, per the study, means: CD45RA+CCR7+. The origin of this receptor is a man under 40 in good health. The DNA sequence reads TGTGCCAGCAGCTTAGGGAGTAGCGGGAGGCTTAATGAGCAGTTCTTC. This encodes CASSLGSSGRLNEQFF.